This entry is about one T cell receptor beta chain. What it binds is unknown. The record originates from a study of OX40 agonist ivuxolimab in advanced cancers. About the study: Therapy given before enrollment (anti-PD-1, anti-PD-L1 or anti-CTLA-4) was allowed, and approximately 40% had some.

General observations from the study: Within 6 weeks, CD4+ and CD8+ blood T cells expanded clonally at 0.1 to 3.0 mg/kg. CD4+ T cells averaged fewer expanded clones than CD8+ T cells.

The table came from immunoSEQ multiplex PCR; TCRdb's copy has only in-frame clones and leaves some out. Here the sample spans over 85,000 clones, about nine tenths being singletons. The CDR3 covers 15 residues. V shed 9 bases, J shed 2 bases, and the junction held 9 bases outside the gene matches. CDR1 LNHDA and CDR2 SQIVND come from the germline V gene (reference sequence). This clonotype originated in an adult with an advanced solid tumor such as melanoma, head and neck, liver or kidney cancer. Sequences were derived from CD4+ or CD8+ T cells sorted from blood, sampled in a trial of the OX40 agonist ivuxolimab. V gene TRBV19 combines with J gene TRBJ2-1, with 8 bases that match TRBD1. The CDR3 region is CASRDGQGPYNEQFF. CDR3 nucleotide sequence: TGTGCCAGCCGGGACGGACAGGGCCCCTACAATGAGCAGTTCTTC.